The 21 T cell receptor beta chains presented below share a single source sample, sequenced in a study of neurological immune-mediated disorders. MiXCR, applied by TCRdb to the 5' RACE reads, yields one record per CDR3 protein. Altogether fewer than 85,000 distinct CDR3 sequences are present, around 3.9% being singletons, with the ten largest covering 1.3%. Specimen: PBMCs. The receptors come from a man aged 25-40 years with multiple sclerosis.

CDR3 loop: CASSYRTGGTEAFF. In nucleotides, the CDR3 is TGTGCCAGCAGTTACCGGACGGGTGGGACTGAAGCTTTCTTT. The V call is TRBV6-2 or TRBV6-3, the J call TRBJ1-1, with unresolved D. Looked up from germline, CDR1 is MNHEY and CDR2 is SVGEGT. The CDR3 consists of 14 residues. V lost 2 bases and J 5 bases, leaving 12 bases between the germline ends.

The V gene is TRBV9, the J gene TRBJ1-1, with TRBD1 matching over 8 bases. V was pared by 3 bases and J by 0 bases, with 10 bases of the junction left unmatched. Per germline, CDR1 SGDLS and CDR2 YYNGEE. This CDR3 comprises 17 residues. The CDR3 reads CASSGKLQGGMNTEAFF. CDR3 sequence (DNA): TGTGCCAGCAGCGGAAAGTTACAGGGGGGGATGAACACTGAAGCTTTCTTT. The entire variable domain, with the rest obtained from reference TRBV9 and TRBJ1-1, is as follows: DSGVTQTPKHLITATGQRVTLRCSPRSGDLSVYWYQQSLDQGLQFLIQYYNGEERAKGNILERFSAQQFPDLHSELNLSSLELGDSALYFCASSGKLQGGMNTEAFFGQGTRLTVV.

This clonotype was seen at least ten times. Written as DNA, the CDR3 is TGTGCCAGCAGTTTCCACCGTGGTGGTTCACCCCTCCACTTT. Residues: CASSFHRGGSPLHF. The chain couples TRBV27 to TRBJ1-6; no clear D. The CDR3 covers 14 residues. With 3 bases removed from V and 9 bases from J, the gap between germline ends came to 12 bases. Germline V gene lookup returns CDR1 MNHEY and CDR2 SMNVEV (reference sequence).

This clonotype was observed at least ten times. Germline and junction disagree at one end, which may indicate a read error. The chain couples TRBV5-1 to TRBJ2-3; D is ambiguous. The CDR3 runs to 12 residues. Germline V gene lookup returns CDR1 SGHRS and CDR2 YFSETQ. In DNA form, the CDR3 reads TGTGCCAGCAGTTTAAGTACAGATACGCAGTATTTT. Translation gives CASSLSTDTQYF.

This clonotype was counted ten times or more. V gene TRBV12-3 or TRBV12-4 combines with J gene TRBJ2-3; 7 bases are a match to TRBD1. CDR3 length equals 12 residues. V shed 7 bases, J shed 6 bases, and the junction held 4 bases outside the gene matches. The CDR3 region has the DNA TGTGCCAGCAAGGGGGCAGGGGATACGCAGTATTTT. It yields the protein CASKGAGDTQYF.

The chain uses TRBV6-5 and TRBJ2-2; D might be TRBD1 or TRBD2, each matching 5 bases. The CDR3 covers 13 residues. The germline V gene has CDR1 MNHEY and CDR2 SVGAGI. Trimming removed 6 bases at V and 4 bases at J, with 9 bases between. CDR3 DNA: TGTGCCAGCAGCGGGGACGTCACCGGGGAGCTGTTTTTT. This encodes CASSGDVTGELFF.

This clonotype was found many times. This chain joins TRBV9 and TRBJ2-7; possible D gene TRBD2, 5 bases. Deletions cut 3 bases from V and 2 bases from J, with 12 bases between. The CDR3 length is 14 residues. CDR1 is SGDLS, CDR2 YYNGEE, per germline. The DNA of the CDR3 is TGTGCCAGCAGCGCAGGACTCATCACCTACGAGCAGTACTTC. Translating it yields CASSAGLITYEQYF.

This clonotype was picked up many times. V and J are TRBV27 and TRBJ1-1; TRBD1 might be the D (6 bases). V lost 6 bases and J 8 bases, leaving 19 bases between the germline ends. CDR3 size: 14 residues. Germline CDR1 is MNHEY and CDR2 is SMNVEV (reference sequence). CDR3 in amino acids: CASSRRGAGLEAFF. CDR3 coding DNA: TGTGCCAGCAGCCGGAGGGGGGCGGGTTTGGAAGCTTTCTTT.

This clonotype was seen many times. In DNA form, the CDR3 reads TGTGCCATCAGTGTGGGGACGACCCGTAGCACAGATACGCAGTATTTT. Translating it yields CAISVGTTRSTDTQYF. V and J are TRBV10-3 and TRBJ2-3; either TRBD1 or TRBD2 may fit D (5 bases each). Germline CDR1 and CDR2: ENHRY and SYGVKD. This CDR3 region has 16 residues. Trimming cost V 4 bases and J 0 bases, with 14 bases left between them.

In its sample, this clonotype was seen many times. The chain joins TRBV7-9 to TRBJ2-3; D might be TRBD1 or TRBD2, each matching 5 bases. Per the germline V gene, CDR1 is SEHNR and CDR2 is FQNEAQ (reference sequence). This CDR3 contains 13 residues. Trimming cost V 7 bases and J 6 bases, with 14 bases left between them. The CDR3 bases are TGTGCCAGCAACCCGACGGGGCAGGATACGCAGTATTTT. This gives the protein CASNPTGQDTQYF.

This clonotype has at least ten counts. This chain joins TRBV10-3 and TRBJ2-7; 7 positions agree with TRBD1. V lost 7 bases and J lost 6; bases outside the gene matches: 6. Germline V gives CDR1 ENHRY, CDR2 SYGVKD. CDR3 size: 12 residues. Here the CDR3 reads CAITQGVGEQYF. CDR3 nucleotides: TGTGCCATCACCCAGGGGGTGGGCGAGCAGTACTTC.

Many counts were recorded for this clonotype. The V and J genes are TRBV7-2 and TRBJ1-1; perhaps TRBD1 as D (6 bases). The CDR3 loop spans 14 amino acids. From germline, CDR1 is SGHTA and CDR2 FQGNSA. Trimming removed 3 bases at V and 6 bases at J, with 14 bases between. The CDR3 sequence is CASSFTGFGAEAFF. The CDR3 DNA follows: TGTGCCAGCAGCTTTACAGGGTTTGGGGCTGAAGCTTTCTTT.

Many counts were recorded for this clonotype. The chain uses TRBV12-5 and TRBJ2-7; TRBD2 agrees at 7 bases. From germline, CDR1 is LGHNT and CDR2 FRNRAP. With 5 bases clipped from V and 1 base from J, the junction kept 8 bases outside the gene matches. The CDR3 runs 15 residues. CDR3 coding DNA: TGTGCTAGTGGTCTCCCGTGGGAGGGGTCCTACGAGCAGTACTTC. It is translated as CASGLPWEGSYEQYF.

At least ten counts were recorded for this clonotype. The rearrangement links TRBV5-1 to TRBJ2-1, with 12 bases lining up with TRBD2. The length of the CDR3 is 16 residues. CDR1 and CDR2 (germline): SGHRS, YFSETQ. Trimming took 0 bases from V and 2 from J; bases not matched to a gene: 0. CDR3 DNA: TGCGCCAGCAGCTTGGGACTAGCGGGGGCCTACAATGAGCAGTTCTTC. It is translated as CASSLGLAGAYNEQFF.

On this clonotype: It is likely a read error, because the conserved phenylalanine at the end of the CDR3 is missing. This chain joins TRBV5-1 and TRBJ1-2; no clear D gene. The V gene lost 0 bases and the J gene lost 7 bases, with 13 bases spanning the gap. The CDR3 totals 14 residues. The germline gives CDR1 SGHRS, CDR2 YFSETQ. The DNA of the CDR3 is TGCGCCAGCAGCTTGGAGGGAAGGCCCCTTGGCTACACCCTC. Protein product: CASSLEGRPLGYTL.

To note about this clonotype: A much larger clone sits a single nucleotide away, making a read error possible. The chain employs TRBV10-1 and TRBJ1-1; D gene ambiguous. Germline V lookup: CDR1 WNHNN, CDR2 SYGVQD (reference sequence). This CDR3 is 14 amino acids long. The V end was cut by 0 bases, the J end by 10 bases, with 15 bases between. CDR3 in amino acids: CASSESLTAVGAFF. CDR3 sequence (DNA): TGCGCCAGCAGTGAGTCTTTAACGGCGGTAGGAGCTTTCTTT.

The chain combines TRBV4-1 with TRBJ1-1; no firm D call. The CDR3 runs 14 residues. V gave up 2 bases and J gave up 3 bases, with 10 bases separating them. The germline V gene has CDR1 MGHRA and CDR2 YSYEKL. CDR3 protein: CASSQRGRDTEAFF. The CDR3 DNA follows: TGCGCCAGCAGCCAAAGAGGGAGGGACACTGAAGCTTTCTTT.

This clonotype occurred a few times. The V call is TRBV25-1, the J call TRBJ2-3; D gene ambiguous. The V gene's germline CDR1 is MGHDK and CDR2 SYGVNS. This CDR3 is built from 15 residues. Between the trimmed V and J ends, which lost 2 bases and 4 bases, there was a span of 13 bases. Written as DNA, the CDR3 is TGTGCCAGCAGTGAACTCGGCCTAGATTCAGATACGCAGTATTTT. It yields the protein CASSELGLDSDTQYF.

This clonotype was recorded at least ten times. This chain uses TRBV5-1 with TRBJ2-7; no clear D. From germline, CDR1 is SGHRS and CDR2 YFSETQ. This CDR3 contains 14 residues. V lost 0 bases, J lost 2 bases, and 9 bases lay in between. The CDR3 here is CASSLEPGTYEQYF. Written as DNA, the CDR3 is TGCGCCAGCAGCTTGGAGCCCGGTACCTACGAGCAGTACTTC.

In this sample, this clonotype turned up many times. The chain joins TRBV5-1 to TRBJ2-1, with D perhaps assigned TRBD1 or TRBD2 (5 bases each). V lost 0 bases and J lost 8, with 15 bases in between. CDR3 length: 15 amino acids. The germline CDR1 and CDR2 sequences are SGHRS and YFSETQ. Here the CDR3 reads CASSLDEGQFYEQFF. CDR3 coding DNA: TGCGCCAGCAGCTTGGATGAGGGGCAATTTTATGAGCAGTTCTTC.

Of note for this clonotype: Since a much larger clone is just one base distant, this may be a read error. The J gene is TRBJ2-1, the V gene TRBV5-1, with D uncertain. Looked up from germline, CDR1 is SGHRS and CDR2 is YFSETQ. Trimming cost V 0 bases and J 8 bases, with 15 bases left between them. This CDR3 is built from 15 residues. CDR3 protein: CASSLASRLVDEQFF. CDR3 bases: TGCGCCAGCAGCTTGGCCAGTAGGTTGGTGGATGAGCAGTTCTTC.